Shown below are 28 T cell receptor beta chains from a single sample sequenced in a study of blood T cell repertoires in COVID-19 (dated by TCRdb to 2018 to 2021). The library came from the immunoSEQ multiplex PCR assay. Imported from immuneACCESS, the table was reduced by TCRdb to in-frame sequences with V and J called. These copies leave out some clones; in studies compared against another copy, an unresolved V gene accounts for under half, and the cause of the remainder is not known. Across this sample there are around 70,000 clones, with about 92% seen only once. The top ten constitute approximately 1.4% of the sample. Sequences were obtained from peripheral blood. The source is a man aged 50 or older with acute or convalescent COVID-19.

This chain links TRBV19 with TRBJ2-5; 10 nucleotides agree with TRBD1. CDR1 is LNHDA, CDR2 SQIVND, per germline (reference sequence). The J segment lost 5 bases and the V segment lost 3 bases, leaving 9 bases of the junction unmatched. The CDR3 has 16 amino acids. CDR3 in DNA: TGTGCCAGTAGTATCGGGGGGACAGGGGCGATGGAGACCCAGTACTTC. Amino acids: CASSIGGTGAMETQYF. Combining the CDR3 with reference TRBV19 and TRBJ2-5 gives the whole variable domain DGGITQSPKYLFRKEGQNVTLSCEQNLNHDAMYWYRQDPGQGLRLIYYSQIVNDFQKGDIAEGYSVSREKKESFPLTVTSAQKNPTAFYLCASSIGGTGAMETQYFGPGTRLLVL.

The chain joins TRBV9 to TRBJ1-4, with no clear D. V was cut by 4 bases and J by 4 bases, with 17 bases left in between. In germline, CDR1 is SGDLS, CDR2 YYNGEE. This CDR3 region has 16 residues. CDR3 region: CASSPRERALNEKLFF. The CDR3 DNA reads TGTGCCAGCAGCCCCCGAGAGAGGGCTCTTAATGAAAAACTGTTTTTT.

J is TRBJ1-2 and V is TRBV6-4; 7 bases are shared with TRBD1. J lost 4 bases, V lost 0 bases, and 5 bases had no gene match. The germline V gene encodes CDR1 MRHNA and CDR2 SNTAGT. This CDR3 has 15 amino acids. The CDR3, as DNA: TGTGCCAGCAGTGACTCGACAGGGTCGGGCTATGGCTACACCTTC. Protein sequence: CASSDSTGSGYGYTF.

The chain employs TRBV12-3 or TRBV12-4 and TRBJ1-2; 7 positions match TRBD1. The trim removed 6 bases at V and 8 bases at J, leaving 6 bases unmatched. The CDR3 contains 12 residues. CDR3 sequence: CASSDRDRGYTF. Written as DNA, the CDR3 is TGTGCCAGCAGCGACAGGGATCGAGGCTACACCTTC.

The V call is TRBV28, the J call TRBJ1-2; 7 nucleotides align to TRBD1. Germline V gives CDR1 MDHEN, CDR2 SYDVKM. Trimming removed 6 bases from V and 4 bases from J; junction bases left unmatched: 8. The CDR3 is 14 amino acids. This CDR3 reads CASSNRDSPYGYTF. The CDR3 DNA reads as TGTGCCAGCAGCAATCGGGACAGTCCCTATGGCTACACCTTC.

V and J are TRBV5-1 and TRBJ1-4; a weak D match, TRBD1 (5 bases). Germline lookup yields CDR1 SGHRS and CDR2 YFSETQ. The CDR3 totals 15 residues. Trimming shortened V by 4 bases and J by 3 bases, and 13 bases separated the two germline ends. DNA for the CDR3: TGCGCCAGCAGCGGAGCAGGAGGGGCTAATGAAAAACTGTTTTTT. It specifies CASSGAGGANEKLFF.

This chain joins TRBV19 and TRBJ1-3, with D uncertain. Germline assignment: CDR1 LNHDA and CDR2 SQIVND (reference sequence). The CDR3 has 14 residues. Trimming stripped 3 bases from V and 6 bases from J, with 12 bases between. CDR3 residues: CASSIQVTENTIYF. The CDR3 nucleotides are TGTGCCAGTAGTATTCAGGTCACCGAAAACACCATATATTTT.

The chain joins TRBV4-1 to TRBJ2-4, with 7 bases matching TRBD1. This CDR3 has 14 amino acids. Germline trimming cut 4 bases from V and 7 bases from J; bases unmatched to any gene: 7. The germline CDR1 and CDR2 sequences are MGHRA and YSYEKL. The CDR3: CASSRSQGENIQYF. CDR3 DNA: TGCGCCAGCAGCCGCTCGCAGGGGGAGAACATTCAGTACTTC.

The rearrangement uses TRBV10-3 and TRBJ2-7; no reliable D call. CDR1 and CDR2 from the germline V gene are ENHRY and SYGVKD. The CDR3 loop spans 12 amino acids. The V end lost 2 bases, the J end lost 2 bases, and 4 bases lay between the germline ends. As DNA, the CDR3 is TGTGCCATCAGTGAGGGAGCCTACGAGCAGTACTTC. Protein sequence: CAISEGAYEQYF.

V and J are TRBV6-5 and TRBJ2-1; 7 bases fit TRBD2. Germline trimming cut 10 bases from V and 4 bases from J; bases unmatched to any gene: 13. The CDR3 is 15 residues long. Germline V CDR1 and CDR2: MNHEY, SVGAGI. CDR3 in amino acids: CATMDGGAGYNEQFF. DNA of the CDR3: TGTGCCACTATGGATGGGGGAGCGGGGTACAATGAGCAGTTCTTC.

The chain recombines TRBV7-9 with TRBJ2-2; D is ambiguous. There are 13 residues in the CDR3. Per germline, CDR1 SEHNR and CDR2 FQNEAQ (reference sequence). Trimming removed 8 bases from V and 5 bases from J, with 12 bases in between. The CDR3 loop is CASSGWSTGELFF. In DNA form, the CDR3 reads TGTGCCAGCTCCGGGTGGTCAACCGGGGAGCTGTTTTTT.

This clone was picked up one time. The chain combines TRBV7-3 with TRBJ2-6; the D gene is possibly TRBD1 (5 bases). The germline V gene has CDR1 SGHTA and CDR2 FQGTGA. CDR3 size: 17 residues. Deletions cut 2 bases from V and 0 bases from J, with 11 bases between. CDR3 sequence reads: CASSLFTGVSGANVLTF. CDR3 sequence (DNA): TGTGCCAGCAGCTTATTCACAGGCGTCTCTGGGGCCAACGTCCTGACTTTC.

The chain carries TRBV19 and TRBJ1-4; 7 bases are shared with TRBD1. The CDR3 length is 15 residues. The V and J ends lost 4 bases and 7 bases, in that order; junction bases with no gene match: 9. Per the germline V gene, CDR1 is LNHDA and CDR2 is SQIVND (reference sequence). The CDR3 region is CASSTTGTDIEKLFF. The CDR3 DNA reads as TGTGCCAGTAGTACCACCGGGACAGACATTGAAAAACTGTTTTTT.

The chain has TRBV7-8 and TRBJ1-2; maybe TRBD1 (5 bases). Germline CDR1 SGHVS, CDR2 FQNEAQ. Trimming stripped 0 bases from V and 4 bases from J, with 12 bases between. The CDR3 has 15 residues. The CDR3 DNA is TGTGCCAGCAGCTTAGCGAACAGGAGGGGCTATGGCTACACCTTC. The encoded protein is CASSLANRRGYGYTF.

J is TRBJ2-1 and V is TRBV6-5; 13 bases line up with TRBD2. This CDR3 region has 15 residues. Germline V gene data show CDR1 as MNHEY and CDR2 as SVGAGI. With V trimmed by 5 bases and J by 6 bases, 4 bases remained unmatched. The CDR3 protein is CASSPGLAGPNEQFF. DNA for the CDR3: TGTGCCAGCAGTCCGGGACTAGCGGGGCCCAATGAGCAGTTCTTC.

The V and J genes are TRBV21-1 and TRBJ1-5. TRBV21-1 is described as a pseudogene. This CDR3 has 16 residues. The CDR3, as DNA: TGTGCCAGCAGCTCCCGACCGGGGGAAGTCCATCAGCCCCAGCATTTT. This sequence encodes CASSSRPGEVHQPQHF.

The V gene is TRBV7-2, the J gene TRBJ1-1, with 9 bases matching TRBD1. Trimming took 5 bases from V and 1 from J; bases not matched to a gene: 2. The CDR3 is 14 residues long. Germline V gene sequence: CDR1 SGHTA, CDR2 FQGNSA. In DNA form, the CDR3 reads TGTGCCAGCAGCGAGGGACAGGGGAACACTGAAGCTTTCTTT. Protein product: CASSEGQGNTEAFF.

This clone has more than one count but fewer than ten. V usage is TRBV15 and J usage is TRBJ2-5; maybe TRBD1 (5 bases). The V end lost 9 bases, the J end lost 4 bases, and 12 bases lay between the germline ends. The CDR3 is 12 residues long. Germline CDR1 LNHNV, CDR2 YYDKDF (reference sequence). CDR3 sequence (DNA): TGTGCCACGACGGACAACTTAGAGACCCAGTACTTC. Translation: CATTDNLETQYF.

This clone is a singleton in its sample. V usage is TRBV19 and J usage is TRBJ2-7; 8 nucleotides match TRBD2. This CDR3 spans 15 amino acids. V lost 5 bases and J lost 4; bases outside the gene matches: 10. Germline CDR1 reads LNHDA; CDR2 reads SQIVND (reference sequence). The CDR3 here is CASSSLRAGEYEQYF. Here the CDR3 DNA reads TGTGCCAGTAGTTCCCTAAGAGCGGGAGAATACGAGCAGTACTTC.

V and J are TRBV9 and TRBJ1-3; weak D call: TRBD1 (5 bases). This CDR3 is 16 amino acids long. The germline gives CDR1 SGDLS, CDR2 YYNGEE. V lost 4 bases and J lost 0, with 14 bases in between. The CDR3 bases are TGTGCCAGCAGCCGACAGCAAATAAGCTCTGGAAACACCATATATTTT. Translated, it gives CASSRQQISSGNTIYF.

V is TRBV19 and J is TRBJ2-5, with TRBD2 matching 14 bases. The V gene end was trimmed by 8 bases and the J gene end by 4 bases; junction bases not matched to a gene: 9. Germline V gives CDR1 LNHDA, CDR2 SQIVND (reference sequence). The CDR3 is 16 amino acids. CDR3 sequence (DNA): TGTGCCAGTCGGTTGACTAGCGGGGGGGCTAGAGAGACCCAGTACTTC. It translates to CASRLTSGGARETQYF.

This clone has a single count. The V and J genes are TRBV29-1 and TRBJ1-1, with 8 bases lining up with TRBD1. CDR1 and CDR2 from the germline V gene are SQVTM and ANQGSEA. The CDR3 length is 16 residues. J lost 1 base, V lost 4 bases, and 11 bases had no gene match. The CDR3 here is CSVADVRGTGNTEAFF. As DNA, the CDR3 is TGCAGCGTTGCGGATGTTAGAGGGACAGGGAACACTGAAGCTTTCTTT.

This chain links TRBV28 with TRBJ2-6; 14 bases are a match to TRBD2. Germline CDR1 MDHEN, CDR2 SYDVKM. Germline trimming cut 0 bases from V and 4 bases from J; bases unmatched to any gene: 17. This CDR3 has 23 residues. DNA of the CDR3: TGTGCCAGCAGTTTATGGGGACTAGCGGGAGTATTGGGGGGACCTACAGGGGCCAACGTCCTGACTTTC. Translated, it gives CASSLWGLAGVLGGPTGANVLTF.

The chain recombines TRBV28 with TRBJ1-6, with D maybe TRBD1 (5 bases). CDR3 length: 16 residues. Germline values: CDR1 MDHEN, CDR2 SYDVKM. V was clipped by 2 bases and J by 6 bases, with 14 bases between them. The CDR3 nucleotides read TGTGCCAGCAGTTTAACCCCTTCGGGGGGTAATTCACCCCTCCACTTT. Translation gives CASSLTPSGGNSPLHF.

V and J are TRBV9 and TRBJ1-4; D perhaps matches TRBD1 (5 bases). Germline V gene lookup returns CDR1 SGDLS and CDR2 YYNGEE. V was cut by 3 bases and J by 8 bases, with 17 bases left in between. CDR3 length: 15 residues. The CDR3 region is CASSAPGGVFEKLFF. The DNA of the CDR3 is TGTGCCAGCAGCGCCCCTGGAGGGGTTTTCGAAAAACTGTTTTTT.

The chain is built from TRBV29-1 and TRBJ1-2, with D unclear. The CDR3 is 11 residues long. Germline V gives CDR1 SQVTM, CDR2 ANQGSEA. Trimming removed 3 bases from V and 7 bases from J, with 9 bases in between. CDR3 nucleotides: TGCAGCGTTGAGTTACGGTTTGGCTACACCTTC. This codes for CSVELRFGYTF. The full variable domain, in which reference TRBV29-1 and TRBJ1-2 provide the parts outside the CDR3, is SAVISQKPSRDICQRGTSLTIQCQVDSQVTMMFWYRQQPGQSLTLIATANQGSEATYESGFVIDKFPISRPNLTFSTLTVSNMSPEDSSIYLCSVELRFGYTFGSGTRLTVV.

CDR3 DNA sequence: TGTGCCAGCAGTTACGACAGCGAGAGCTCCTACGAGCAGTACGTC. It translates to CASSYDSESSYEQYV. The V gene is TRBV6-2 or TRBV6-3, the J gene TRBJ2-7; tentatively, D is TRBD1 (5 bases). V was shortened by 2 bases and J by 0 bases, with 11 bases between the two germline ends. CDR1 is MNHEY, CDR2 SVGEGT, per germline. CDR3 length: 15 residues.

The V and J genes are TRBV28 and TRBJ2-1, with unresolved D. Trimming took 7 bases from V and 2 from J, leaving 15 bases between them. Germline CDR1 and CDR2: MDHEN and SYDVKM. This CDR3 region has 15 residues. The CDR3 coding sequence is TGTGCCAGCATTCCAACGGTTTTAGCCTACAATGAGCAGTTCTTC. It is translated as CASIPTVLAYNEQFF.